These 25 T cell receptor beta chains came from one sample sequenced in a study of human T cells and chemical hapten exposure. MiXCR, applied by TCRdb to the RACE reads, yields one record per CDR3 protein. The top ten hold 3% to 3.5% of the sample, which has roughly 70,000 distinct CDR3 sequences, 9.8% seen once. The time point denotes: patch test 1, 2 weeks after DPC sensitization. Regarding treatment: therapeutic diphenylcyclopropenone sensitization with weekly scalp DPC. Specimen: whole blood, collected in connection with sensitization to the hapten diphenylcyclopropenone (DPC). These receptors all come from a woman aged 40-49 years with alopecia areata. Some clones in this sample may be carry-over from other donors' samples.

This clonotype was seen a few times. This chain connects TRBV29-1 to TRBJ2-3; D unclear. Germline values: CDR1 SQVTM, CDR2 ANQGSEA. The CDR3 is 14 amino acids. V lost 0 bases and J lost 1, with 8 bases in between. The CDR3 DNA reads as TGCAGCGTTGAAGATCCCTTCCGCACAGATACGCAGTATTTT. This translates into CSVEDPFRTDTQYF.

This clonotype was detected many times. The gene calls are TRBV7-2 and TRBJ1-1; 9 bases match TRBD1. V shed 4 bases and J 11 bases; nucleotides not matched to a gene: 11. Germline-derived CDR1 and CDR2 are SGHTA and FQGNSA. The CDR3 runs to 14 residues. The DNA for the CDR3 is TGTGCCAGCAGCTCCCGGGACAGGGCGTTTATGGCTTTCTTT. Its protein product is CASSSRDRAFMAFF.

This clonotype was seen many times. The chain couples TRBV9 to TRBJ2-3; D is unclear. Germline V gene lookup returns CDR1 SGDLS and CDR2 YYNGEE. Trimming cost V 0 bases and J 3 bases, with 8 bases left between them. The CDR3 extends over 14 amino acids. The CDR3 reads CASSVVPGTDTQYF. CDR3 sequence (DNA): TGTGCCAGCAGCGTAGTACCCGGGACAGATACGCAGTATTTT.

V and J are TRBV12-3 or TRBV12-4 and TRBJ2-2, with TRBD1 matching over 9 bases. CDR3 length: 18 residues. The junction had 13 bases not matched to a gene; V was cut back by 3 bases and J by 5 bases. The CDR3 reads CASSFHTGGRWGTGELFF. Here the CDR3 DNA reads TGTGCCAGCAGTTTTCATACAGGGGGCAGGTGGGGAACCGGGGAGCTGTTTTTT.

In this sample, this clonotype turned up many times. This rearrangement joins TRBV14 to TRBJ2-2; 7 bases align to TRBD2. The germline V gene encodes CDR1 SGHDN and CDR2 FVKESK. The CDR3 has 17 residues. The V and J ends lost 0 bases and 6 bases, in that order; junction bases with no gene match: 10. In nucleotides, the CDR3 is TGTGCCAGCAGCCAAGACGTCTGGGAGGGGATAGCCGGGGAGCTGTTTTTT. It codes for CASSQDVWEGIAGELFF.

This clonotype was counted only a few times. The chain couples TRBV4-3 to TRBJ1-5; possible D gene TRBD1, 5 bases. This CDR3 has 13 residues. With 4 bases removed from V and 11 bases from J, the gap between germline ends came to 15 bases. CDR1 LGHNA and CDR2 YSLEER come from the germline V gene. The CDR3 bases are TGCGCCAGCAGCCTGGGACCTGTCGGGACCCAGCATTTT. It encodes CASSLGPVGTQHF.

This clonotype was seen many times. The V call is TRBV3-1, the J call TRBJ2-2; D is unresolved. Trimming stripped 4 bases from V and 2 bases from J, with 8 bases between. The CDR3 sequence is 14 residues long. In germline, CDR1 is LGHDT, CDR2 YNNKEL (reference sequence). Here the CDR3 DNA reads TGTGCCAGCAGCCCGCGGATCAACACCGGGGAGCTGTTTTTT. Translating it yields CASSPRINTGELFF.

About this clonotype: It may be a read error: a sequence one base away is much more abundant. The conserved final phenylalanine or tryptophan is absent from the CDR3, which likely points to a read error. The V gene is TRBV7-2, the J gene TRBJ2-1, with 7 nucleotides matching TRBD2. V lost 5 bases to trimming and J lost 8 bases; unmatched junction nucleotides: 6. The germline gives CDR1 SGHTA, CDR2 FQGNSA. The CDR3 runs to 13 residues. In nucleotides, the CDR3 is TGTGCCAGCAGCGGAGGGAGGGGCGATGAGCAGTTCATC. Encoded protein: CASSGGRGDEQFI.

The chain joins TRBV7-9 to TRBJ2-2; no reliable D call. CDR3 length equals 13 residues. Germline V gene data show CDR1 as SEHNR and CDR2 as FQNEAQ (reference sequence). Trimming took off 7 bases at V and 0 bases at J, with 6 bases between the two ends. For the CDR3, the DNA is TGTGCCAGCAATGCTGCGAACACCGGGGAGCTGTTTTTT. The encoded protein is CASNAANTGELFF.

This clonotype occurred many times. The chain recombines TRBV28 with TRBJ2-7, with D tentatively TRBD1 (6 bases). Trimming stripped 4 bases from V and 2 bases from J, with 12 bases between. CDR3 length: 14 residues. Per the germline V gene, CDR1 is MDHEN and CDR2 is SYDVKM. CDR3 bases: TGTGCCAGCAGTTCTCCGGGACAAGCCTACGAGCAGTACTTC. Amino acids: CASSSPGQAYEQYF.

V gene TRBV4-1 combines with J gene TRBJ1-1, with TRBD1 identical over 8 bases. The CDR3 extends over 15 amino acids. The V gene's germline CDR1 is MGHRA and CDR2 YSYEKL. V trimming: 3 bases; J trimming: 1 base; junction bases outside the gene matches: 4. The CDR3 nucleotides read TGCGCCAGCAGCCATCCCGGGACAGGGAACACTGAAGCTTTCTTT. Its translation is CASSHPGTGNTEAFF.

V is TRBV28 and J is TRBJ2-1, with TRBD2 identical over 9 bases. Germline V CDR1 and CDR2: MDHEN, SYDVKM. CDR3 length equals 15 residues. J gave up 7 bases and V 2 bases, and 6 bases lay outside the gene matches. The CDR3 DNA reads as TGTGCCAGCAGTTTAGGAGCGGGGGGCAGGAATGAGCAGTTCTTC. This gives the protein CASSLGAGGRNEQFF.

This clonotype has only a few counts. The CDR3 DNA reads as TGTGCCAGCAGCCGACTAGCGGGGGGGCCGGATGAGCAGTTCTTC. As protein: CASSRLAGGPDEQFF. The chain combines TRBV7-2 with TRBJ2-1; 14 bases match TRBD2. Germline CDR1 and CDR2: SGHTA and FQGNSA. The CDR3 length is 15 residues. V shed 5 bases, J shed 8 bases, and the junction held 5 bases outside the gene matches.

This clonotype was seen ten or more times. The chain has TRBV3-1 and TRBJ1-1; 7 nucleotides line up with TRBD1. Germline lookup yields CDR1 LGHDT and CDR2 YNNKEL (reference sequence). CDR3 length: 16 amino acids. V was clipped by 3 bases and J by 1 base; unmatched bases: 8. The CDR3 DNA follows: TGTGCCAGCAGCCACGGGGGAGGGGGCCCGAACACTGAAGCTTTCTTT. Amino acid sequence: CASSHGGGGPNTEAFF.

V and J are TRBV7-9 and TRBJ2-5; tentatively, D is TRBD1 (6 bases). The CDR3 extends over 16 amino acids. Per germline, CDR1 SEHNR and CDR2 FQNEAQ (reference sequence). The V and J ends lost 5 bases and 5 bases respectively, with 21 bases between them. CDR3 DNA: TGTGCCAGCAGCCCCGACAGGACGTTTCGGGGCGAGACCCAGTACTTC. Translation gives CASSPDRTFRGETQYF. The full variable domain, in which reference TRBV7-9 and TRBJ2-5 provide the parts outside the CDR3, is DTGVSQNPRHKITKRGQNVTFRCDPISEHNRLYWYRQTLGQGPEFLTYFQNEAQLEKSRLLSDRFSAERPKGSFSTLEIQRTEQGDSAMYLCASSPDRTFRGETQYFGPGTRLLVL.

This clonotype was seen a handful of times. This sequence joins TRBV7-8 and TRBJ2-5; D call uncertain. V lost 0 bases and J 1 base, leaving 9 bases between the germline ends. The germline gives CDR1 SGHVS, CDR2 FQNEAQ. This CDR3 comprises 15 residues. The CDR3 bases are TGTGCCAGCAGCTTAGCAGAGCAGGCCCAAGAGACCCAGTACTTC. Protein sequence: CASSLAEQAQETQYF.

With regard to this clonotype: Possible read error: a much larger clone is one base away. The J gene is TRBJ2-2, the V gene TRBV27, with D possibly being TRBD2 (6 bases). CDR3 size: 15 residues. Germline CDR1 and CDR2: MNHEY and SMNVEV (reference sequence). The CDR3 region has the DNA TGTGCCAGCAGTTTAATGGGGATCGGCACCGGGGAGGTGTTTTTT. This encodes CASSLMGIGTGEVFF.

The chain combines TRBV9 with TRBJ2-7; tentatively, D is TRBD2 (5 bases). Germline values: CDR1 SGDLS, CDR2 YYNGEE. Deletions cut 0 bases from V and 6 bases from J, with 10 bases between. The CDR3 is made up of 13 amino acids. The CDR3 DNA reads TGTGCCAGCAGCGTAGATAGCGATCCCGAGCAGTACTTC. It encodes CASSVDSDPEQYF.

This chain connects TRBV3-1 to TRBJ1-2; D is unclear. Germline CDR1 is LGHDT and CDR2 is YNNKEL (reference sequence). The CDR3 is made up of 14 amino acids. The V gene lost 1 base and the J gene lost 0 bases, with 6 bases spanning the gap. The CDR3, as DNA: TGTGCCAGCAGCCAAGGGACCGCTAACTATGGCTACACCTTC. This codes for CASSQGTANYGYTF. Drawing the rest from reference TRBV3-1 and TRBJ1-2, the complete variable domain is DTAVSQTPKYLVTQMGNDKSIKCEQNLGHDTMYWYKQDSKKFLKIMFSYNNKELIINETVPNRFSPKSPDKAHLNLHINSLELGDSAVYFCASSQGTANYGYTFGSGTRLTVV.

The CDR3 protein is CASSGTGNYGYTF. The CDR3 DNA reads as TGTGCCAGCAGCGGGACAGGGAACTATGGCTACACCTTC. The gene calls are TRBV6-2 or TRBV6-3 and TRBJ1-2; 9 bases map to TRBD1. This CDR3 region has 13 residues. Trimming removed 6 bases from V and 2 bases from J; junction bases left unmatched: 1. From germline, CDR1 is MNHEY and CDR2 SVGEGT.

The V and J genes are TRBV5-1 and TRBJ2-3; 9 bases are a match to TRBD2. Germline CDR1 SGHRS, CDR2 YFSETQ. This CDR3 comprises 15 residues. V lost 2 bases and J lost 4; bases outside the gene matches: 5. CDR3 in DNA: TGCGCCAGCAGCTTCGCGGGGGGGTTCGCAGATACGCAGTATTTT. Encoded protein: CASSFAGGFADTQYF.

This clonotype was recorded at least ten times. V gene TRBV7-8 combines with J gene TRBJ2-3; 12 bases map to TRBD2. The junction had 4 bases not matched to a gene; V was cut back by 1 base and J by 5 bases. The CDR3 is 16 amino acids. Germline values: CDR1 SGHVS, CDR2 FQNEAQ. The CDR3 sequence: CASSLVLAGGEDTQYF. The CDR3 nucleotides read TGTGCCAGCAGCTTAGTTCTAGCGGGGGGGGAAGATACGCAGTATTTT.

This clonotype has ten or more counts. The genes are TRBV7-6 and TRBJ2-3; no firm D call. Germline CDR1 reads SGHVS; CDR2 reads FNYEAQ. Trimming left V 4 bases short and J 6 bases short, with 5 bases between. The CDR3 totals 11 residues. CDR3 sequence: CASSSRDTQYF. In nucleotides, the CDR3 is TGTGCCAGCAGCTCCCGGGATACGCAGTATTTT.

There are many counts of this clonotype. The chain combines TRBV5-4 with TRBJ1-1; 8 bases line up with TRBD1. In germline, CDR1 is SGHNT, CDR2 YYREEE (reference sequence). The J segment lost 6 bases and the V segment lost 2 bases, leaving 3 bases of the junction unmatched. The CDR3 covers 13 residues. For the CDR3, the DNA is TGTGCCAGCAGCTTCCCACAGGGGGCTGAAGCTTTCTTT. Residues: CASSFPQGAEAFF.

The CDR3 sequence: CASSPSGTPQYF. The CDR3 nucleotides are TGTGCCAGCAGCCCCTCCGGGACTCCGCAGTATTTT. V gene TRBV7-3 combines with J gene TRBJ2-3; a possible D gene is TRBD2 (6 bases). This CDR3 contains 12 residues. CDR1 and CDR2 (germline): SGHTA, FQGTGA. V was shortened by 5 bases and J by 10 bases, with 13 bases between the two germline ends.